These 30 T cell receptor beta chains share one sample of origin, sequenced in a study of T cells in Graves' hyperthyroidism and ophthalmopathy (dated by TCRdb to between 2018 and 2020). Receptor libraries were prepared by multiplex PCR. Sequencing took place on an Illumina HiSeq 2000. The TCR beta CDR3 regions were amplified from RNA transcripts. The TCR CDR3 was subjected to a first round of RT-PCR using the HTBI primer set and the Qiagen OneStep RT-PCR kit. TCRdb trimmed the raw reads at Q25, called clones with MiXCR and kept productive beta chains. Every CDR3 protein is listed once, alongside the most common genes and DNA of its rows. The table for this sample lists approximately 520,000 distinct CDR3 sequences; 20% of them were counted only once. The ten largest clones represent around 27% of the sample. Input material: blood. The receptors shown here come from a young man with Graves' hyperthyroidism.

The sample holds a few counts of this clonotype. The rearrangement uses TRBV15 and TRBJ1-1; D is unresolved. V gave up 0 bases and J gave up 3 bases, with 8 bases separating them. CDR1 and CDR2 from the germline V gene are LNHNV and YYDKDF (reference sequence). The CDR3 covers 14 residues. DNA of the CDR3: TGTGCCACCAGCAGAGACGATGGGGACACTGAAGCTTTCTTT. Its protein is CATSRDDGDTEAFF. The complete variable domain, with remaining parts taken from reference TRBV15 and TRBJ1-1, reads DAMVIQNPRYQVTQFGKPVTLSCSQTLNHNVMYWYQQKSSQAPKLLFHYYDKDFNNEADTPDNFQSRRPNTSFCFLDIRSPGLGDTAMYLCATSRDDGDTEAFFGQGTRLTVV.

The J gene is TRBJ2-2, the V gene TRBV10-2; 8 bases match TRBD2. This CDR3 spans 15 amino acids. The ends lost 6 bases at V and 6 bases at J; junction bases unmatched: 9. Germline assignment: CDR1 WSHSY and CDR2 SAAADI. The CDR3 DNA reads TGCGCCAGCAGCGGGAGTAGCGGGGCCCCCGGGGAGCTGTTTTTT. Its protein product is CASSGSSGAPGELFF.

This clonotype was seen many times. The genes are TRBV4-2 and TRBJ1-5; D is undetermined. This CDR3 is built from 14 residues. The ends were cut back, 2 bases at V and 6 bases at J, with 11 bases in the middle. Germline loops: CDR1 LGHNA, CDR2 YNFKEQ. CDR3 in DNA: TGTGCCAGCAGCCAACCGGACTCCCTTCAGCCCCAGCATTTT. Its translation is CASSQPDSLQPQHF.

This clonotype has a count of ten or more. The CDR3 region has the DNA TGTGCCAGCAGTTTCCTGGGGCGGGACACTGAAGCTTTCTTT. Its protein product is CASSFLGRDTEAFF. V usage is TRBV12-3 or TRBV12-4 and J usage is TRBJ1-1; D perhaps matches TRBD1 (5 bases). The CDR3 length is 14 residues. The germline V and J ends were trimmed by 3 bases and 3 bases, with 11 bases remaining between them.

This clonotype was observed a handful of times. The chain employs TRBV4-1 and TRBJ2-2, with 9 bases fitting TRBD1. Germline CDR1 reads MGHRA; CDR2 reads YSYEKL. The ends lost 3 bases at V and 2 bases at J; junction bases unmatched: 10. The CDR3 covers 18 residues. CDR3 loop: CASSQRSGTGKNTGELFF. The DNA for the CDR3 is TGCGCCAGCAGCCAGCGATCCGGGACAGGGAAAAACACCGGGGAGCTGTTTTTT.

This clonotype was seen a few times. A much larger clone sits a single nucleotide away, making a read error possible. The V and J genes are TRBV12-3 or TRBV12-4 and TRBJ1-5; D is undetermined. This CDR3 comprises 13 residues. The V gene lost 7 bases and the J gene lost 9 bases, with 16 bases spanning the gap. The CDR3 bases are TGTGCCAGCACCTTGGGGAGGAGTCGGCCCCAGCATTTT. As protein: CASTLGRSRPQHF.

There are many counts of this clonotype. The chain joins TRBV30 to TRBJ2-7, with 10 bases aligning to TRBD1. The CDR3 covers 12 residues. CDR1 is GTSNPN, CDR2 SVGIG, per germline (reference sequence). The V and J ends lost 5 bases and 6 bases, in that order; junction bases with no gene match: 4. The CDR3 nucleotides are TGTGCCTGGTTGGGACAGGGGCCCGAGCAGTACTTC. Its translation: CAWLGQGPEQYF. Filled out from reference TRBV30 and TRBJ2-7, the complete variable domain reads SQTIHQWPATLVQPVGSPLSLECTVEGTSNPNLYWYRQAAGRGLQLLFYSVGIGQISSEVPQNLSASRPQDRQFILSSKKLLLSDSGFYLCAWLGQGPEQYFGPGTRLTVT.

The chain employs TRBV27 and TRBJ1-5, with TRBD1 as a possible D gene (6 bases). V gave up 8 bases and J gave up 6 bases, with 17 bases separating them. The CDR3 contains 14 residues. CDR1 and CDR2 from the germline V gene are MNHEY and SMNVEV (reference sequence). The CDR3 is CASRRGASAQPQHF. The CDR3 region has the DNA TGTGCCAGCCGGAGGGGGGCCTCTGCTCAGCCCCAGCATTTT.

In this sample, this clonotype turned up a few times. The chain combines TRBV3-1 with TRBJ2-7, with D perhaps TRBD1 (5 bases). Germline CDR1 LGHDT, CDR2 YNNKEL (reference sequence). The length of the CDR3 is 14 residues. V dropped 3 bases and J dropped 3 bases, with 12 bases sitting between them. In nucleotides, the CDR3 is TGTGCCAGCAGCCACCCCGACAGCCACTACGAGCAGTACTTC. Translating gives CASSHPDSHYEQYF.

This chain connects TRBV12-3 or TRBV12-4 to TRBJ2-7; 7 bases are shared with TRBD2. The CDR3 runs 14 residues. V dropped 11 bases and J dropped 3; count of bases not matched to a gene: 13. The CDR3 spells CACGPARDYYEQYF. DNA of the CDR3: TGTGCCTGCGGTCCAGCACGGGACTACTACGAGCAGTACTTC.

Turning to this clonotype: One base away lies a much larger clone, so this may be a sequencing read error. The chain has TRBV11-2 and TRBJ1-1; D is ambiguous. The CDR3 spans 13 residues. Germline lookup yields CDR1 SGHAT and CDR2 FQNNGV. V lost 1 base and J lost 6, with 9 bases in between. CDR3 coding DNA: TGTGCCAGCAGCTTAGCCGGGTTCGCTGAAGCTTTCTTT. Amino acid sequence: CASSLAGFAEAFF.

This chain links TRBV19 with TRBJ1-1; maybe TRBD1 (5 bases). Germline values: CDR1 LNHDA, CDR2 SQIVND (reference sequence). The CDR3 runs 13 residues. Trimming shortened V by 4 bases and J by 5 bases, and 11 bases separated the two germline ends. CDR3 amino acids: CASSSGATTEAFF. For the CDR3, the DNA is TGTGCCAGTAGTAGCGGGGCGACGACTGAAGCTTTCTTT.

This clonotype turned up a few times. The chain combines TRBV20-1 with TRBJ2-7; 8 bases fit TRBD1. Germline V lookup: CDR1 DFQATT, CDR2 SNEGSKA (reference sequence). The CDR3 contains 17 residues. V lost 0 bases to trimming and J lost 0 bases; unmatched junction nucleotides: 10. CDR3 sequence (DNA): TGCAGTGCTAGAGATATTCTGCAGGGGGCTGACTCCTACGAGCAGTACTTC. As protein: CSARDILQGADSYEQYF.

This clonotype showed up just a few times. This sequence joins TRBV6-2 or TRBV6-3 and TRBJ2-5, with 13 positions matching TRBD2. The J segment lost 6 bases and the V segment lost 6 bases, leaving 19 bases of the junction unmatched. Germline CDR1 and CDR2: MNHEY and SVGEGT. The CDR3 has 19 amino acids. CDR3: CASRRTSGGLSPGIKTQYF. As DNA, the CDR3 is TGTGCCAGCAGACGGACTAGCGGGGGCTTAAGCCCAGGGATAAAGACCCAGTACTTC.

This clonotype has just a few counts. The chain has TRBV5-5 and TRBJ2-7, with 8 nucleotides matching TRBD1. The length of the CDR3 is 16 residues. CDR1 is SGHKS, CDR2 YYEKEE, per germline (reference sequence). Trimming cost V 1 base and J 2 bases; bases outside gene matches: 8. The CDR3 protein is CASSLISGGRTYEQYF. As DNA, the CDR3 is TGTGCCAGCAGCTTGATCTCAGGGGGCCGCACCTACGAGCAGTACTTC.

This clonotype was seen repeatedly, ten times or more. The chain couples TRBV7-6 to TRBJ2-5; D may correspond to TRBD1 or TRBD2 (5 bases each). V was clipped by 1 base and J by 2 bases, with 8 bases between them. The CDR3 sequence is 14 residues long. Germline V CDR1 and CDR2: SGHVS, FNYEAQ. The CDR3 nucleotides are TGTGCCAGCAGCTTAGTCTGGGGGCAAGAGACCCAGTACTTC. It codes for CASSLVWGQETQYF.

The table lists this clonotype with a few counts. The chain carries TRBV7-9 and TRBJ2-7; possibly TRBD1 for D (6 bases). Trimming removed 5 bases at V and 7 bases at J, with 15 bases between. CDR1 is SEHNR, CDR2 FQNEAQ, per germline (reference sequence). The CDR3 contains 13 residues. The chain's CDR3 is CASSHKTGWEQYF. In DNA, the CDR3 is TGTGCCAGCAGCCATAAGACAGGCTGGGAGCAGTACTTC.

The rearrangement uses TRBV11-3 and TRBJ1-1, with 8 bases matching TRBD1. Germline V gene sequence: CDR1 SGHNT, CDR2 YENEEA. This CDR3 has 15 residues. The V and J ends lost 5 bases and 4 bases, in that order; junction bases with no gene match: 9. The CDR3 coding sequence is TGTGCCAGCAGCCCGCGGACAGGGAGGATCACTGAAGCTTTCTTT. It codes for CASSPRTGRITEAFF. The full variable domain, its missing parts supplied by reference TRBV11-3 and TRBJ1-1, is EAGVVQSPRYKIIEKKQPVAFWCNPISGHNTLYWYLQNLGQGPELLIRYENEEAVDDSQLPKDRFSAERLKGVDSTLKIQPAELGDSAVYLCASSPRTGRITEAFFGQGTRLTVV.

In its sample, this clonotype was seen many times. The rearrangement links TRBV2 to TRBJ1-5, with unresolved D. Trimming left V 3 bases short and J 5 bases short, with 5 bases between. This CDR3 is built from 12 residues. Germline CDR1 SNHLY, CDR2 FYNNEI. In DNA form, the CDR3 reads TGTGCCAGCAGTGATACTGATCAGCCCCAGCATTTT. This translates into CASSDTDQPQHF.

This clonotype was detected once. V and J are TRBV7-9 and TRBJ1-1; 7 bases line up with TRBD1. The V gene's germline CDR1 is SEHNR and CDR2 FQNEAQ (reference sequence). Unmatched junction bases numbered 3, after V lost 2 bases and J lost 0 bases. CDR3 size: 15 residues. DNA of the CDR3: TGTGCCAGCAGCTTAAGGGGACAGATGAACACTGAAGCTTTCTTT. Translation: CASSLRGQMNTEAFF.

Points on this clonotype: This may be a read error, as it is one base from a much larger clone. This chain connects TRBV7-2 to TRBJ2-2; D gene uncertain. CDR1 SGHTA and CDR2 FQGNSA come from the germline V gene. The CDR3 length is 13 residues. CDR3 sequence reads: CASGLDLTQELFF. The CDR3 nucleotides are TGTGCCAGCGGCTTAGACCTCACCCAGGAGCTGTTTTTT. Based on the CDR3 plus reference TRBV7-2 and TRBJ2-2, the full variable domain is GAGVSQSPSNKVTEKGKDVELRCDPISGHTALYWYRQSLGQGLEFLIYFQGNSAPDKSGLPSDRFSAERTGGSVSTLTIQRTQQEDSAVYLCASGLDLTQELFFGEGSRLTVL.

This clonotype was recorded many times. The chain employs TRBV6-1 and TRBJ1-5; D uncertain. The CDR3 has 17 residues. V lost 4 bases and J 3 bases, leaving 19 bases between the germline ends. Germline lookup yields CDR1 MNHNS and CDR2 SASEGT. CDR3 bases: TGTGCCAGCAGTGGGCCTAGCGGGTCGCGGTACAATCAGCCCCAGCATTTT. Translation gives CASSGPSGSRYNQPQHF.

This clonotype occurred many times. The rearrangement joins TRBV7-8 to TRBJ2-2; D is ambiguous. Germline CDR1 SGHVS, CDR2 FQNEAQ. Between the trimmed V and J ends, which lost 7 bases and 4 bases, there was a span of 7 bases. There are 12 residues in the CDR3. This chain's CDR3 is CASTPSTGELFF. In DNA, the CDR3 is TGTGCCAGCACCCCCTCCACCGGGGAGCTGTTTTTT.

This clonotype was observed many times. The CDR3 nucleotides are TGTGCCAGCAGTGAACTGGGACAGGGCGAGACTGAAGCTTTCTTT. It codes for CASSELGQGETEAFF. The rearrangement joins TRBV25-1 to TRBJ1-1, with 9 bases aligning to TRBD1. Germline V CDR1 and CDR2: MGHDK, SYGVNS. This CDR3 is built from 15 residues. The V gene end was trimmed by 2 bases and the J gene end by 5 bases; junction bases not matched to a gene: 6.

This clonotype was seen repeatedly, ten times or more. The chain employs TRBV29-1 and TRBJ2-5, with TRBD2 matching 14 bases. The CDR3 spans 15 residues. The V gene end was trimmed by 5 bases and the J gene end by 5 bases; junction bases not matched to a gene: 7. CDR1 and CDR2 from the germline V gene are SQVTM and ANQGSEA. The CDR3 region has the DNA TGCAGCGTTCAGACTAGCGGGGGGGCTGGGGAGACCCAGTACTTC. Its translation: CSVQTSGGAGETQYF.

This clonotype has only one observation. V is TRBV12-3 or TRBV12-4 and J is TRBJ2-7; 7 nucleotides agree with TRBD1. Germline trimming cut 2 bases from V and 3 bases from J; bases unmatched to any gene: 4. The CDR3 has 14 amino acids. CDR3 sequence (DNA): TGTGCCAGCAGTTTAACGGGACAGTACTACGAGCAGTACTTC. It translates to CASSLTGQYYEQYF.

This clonotype has just a few counts. This chain joins TRBV6-5 and TRBJ1-6, with D possibly matching TRBD1 (5 bases). Germline assignment: CDR1 MNHEY and CDR2 SVGAGI. V dropped 5 bases and J dropped 8 bases, with 13 bases sitting between them. The CDR3 consists of 14 residues. The CDR3 coding sequence is TGTGCCAGCAGTCCGGGGGGGGGGGATTCACCCCTCCACTTT. Protein: CASSPGGGDSPLHF.

J is TRBJ2-4 and V is TRBV29-1; D is unresolved. The germline V gene has CDR1 SQVTM and CDR2 ANQGSEA. With 4 bases removed from V and 3 bases from J, the gap between germline ends came to 13 bases. This CDR3 is built from 14 residues. DNA of the CDR3: TGCAGCGTTGCCCGGGCAGATGGCAAAAACATTCAGTACTTC. This gives the protein CSVARADGKNIQYF.

The CDR3 here is CAWSWRGQSRETQYF. CDR3 nucleotide sequence: TGTGCCTGGAGTTGGAGGGGACAATCCAGAGAGACCCAGTACTTC. The chain joins TRBV30 to TRBJ2-5, with D perhaps assigned TRBD1 or TRBD2 (6 bases each). V was shortened by 2 bases and J by 4 bases, with 17 bases between the two germline ends. Per the germline V gene, CDR1 is GTSNPN and CDR2 is SVGIG (reference sequence). The CDR3 covers 15 residues.

This clonotype was seen a few times. The V and J genes are TRBV30 and TRBJ2-2, with unresolved D. CDR3 size: 13 residues. CDR1 and CDR2 (germline): GTSNPN, SVGIG (reference sequence). V was trimmed by 3 bases and J by 5 bases, leaving 10 bases between them. Written as DNA, the CDR3 is TGTGCCTGGAGCCGCGATTGGACCGGGGAGCTGTTTTTT. Its protein product is CAWSRDWTGELFF. The full variable domain, with the rest looked up from reference TRBV30 and TRBJ2-2, is SQTIHQWPATLVQPVGSPLSLECTVEGTSNPNLYWYRQAAGRGLQLLFYSVGIGQISSEVPQNLSASRPQDRQFILSSKKLLLSDSGFYLCAWSRDWTGELFFGEGSRLTVL.